The 32 T cell receptor beta chains presented below share a single source sample, sequenced in a study of Ad26.COV2.S vaccination and SARS-CoV-2 variants. Treatment reported: about 20 received Ad26.COV2.S at low or high dose, single or two shots; about five received placebo; per-sample allocation not given. Following the first vaccine or placebo injection, samples were taken on day 63. Using immunoSEQ multiplex PCR, the repertoire was profiled, and TCRdb retains in-frame clones only, with some absent. This table has roughly 500,000 clones, roughly nine tenths appearing once. This specimen consisted of peripheral blood, obtained in a trial of Ad26.COV2.S vaccine versus placebo. The origin of the receptors is a person between 18 and 60 years old who received the Ad26.COV2.S COVID-19 vaccine or a placebo.

About this clone itself: The same CDR3 is also encoded by other DNA sequences in this sample. The chain couples TRBV6-2 or TRBV6-3 to TRBJ1-1; no reliable D call. V was trimmed by 2 bases and J by 4 bases, leaving 11 bases between them. From germline, CDR1 is MNHEY and CDR2 SVGEGT. There are 14 residues in the CDR3. Written as DNA, the CDR3 is TGTGCCAGCAGTTACGAGGGAATCGGCACTGAAGCTTTCTTT. It encodes CASSYEGIGTEAFF.

The chain carries TRBV10-3 and TRBJ1-5, with D uncertain. This CDR3 region has 15 residues. Per germline, CDR1 ENHRY and CDR2 SYGVKD. V lost 2 bases and J 0 bases, leaving 8 bases between the germline ends. CDR3 sequence reads: CAISEGEYSNQPQHF. CDR3 coding DNA: TGTGCCATCAGTGAGGGGGAGTATAGCAATCAGCCCCAGCATTTT.

The table lists this clone with a count of one. The chain combines TRBV5-3 with TRBJ1-2, with 12 bases lining up with TRBD1. TRBV5-3 is an open reading frame, and its role is uncertain. CDR3 size: 18 residues. J was trimmed by 0 bases and V by 4 bases; bases with no gene match: 10. CDR3 in amino acids: CARSTSGTGGEANYGYTF. For the CDR3, the DNA is TGTGCCAGAAGCACGAGTGGGACAGGGGGCGAGGCTAACTATGGCTACACCTTC.

The rearrangement joins TRBV14 to TRBJ2-5; TRBD2 matches at 11 bases. V lost 3 bases and J lost 3; bases outside the gene matches: 12. The CDR3 runs to 18 residues. Germline CDR1 and CDR2: SGHDN and FVKESK. CDR3 region: CASSQRVLAGGVKETQYF. In DNA, the CDR3 is TGTGCCAGCAGCCAGAGGGTCCTAGCGGGAGGAGTGAAAGAGACCCAGTACTTC.

The chain has TRBV29-1 and TRBJ2-3; no clear D gene. CDR3 length: 12 amino acids. V dropped 7 bases and J dropped 3 bases, with 11 bases sitting between them. CDR1 SQVTM and CDR2 ANQGSEA come from the germline V gene. Here the CDR3 DNA reads TGCAGCGCCCGGTTCTGGACAGATACGCAGTATTTT. It encodes CSARFWTDTQYF.

In its sample, this clone was seen once. The rearrangement links TRBV12-5 to TRBJ2-7; D is unresolved. From germline, CDR1 is LGHNT and CDR2 FRNRAP. The germline V and J ends were trimmed by 0 bases and 7 bases, with 16 bases remaining between them. This CDR3 contains 15 residues. CDR3 bases: TGTGCTAGTGGTTTGGTAGGGCACTCCTCCTGGGAGCAGTACGTC. Its translation is CASGLVGHSSWEQYV.

The genes are TRBV9 and TRBJ1-1; D may be TRBD1 (6 bases). CDR3 length equals 13 residues. Between the trimmed V and J ends, which lost 4 bases and 2 bases, there was a span of 9 bases. The germline CDR1 and CDR2 sequences are SGDLS and YYNGEE. The CDR3 DNA reads TGTGCCAGCAGCATTGGGGGCAACACTGAAGCTTTCTTT. Residues: CASSIGGNTEAFF.

This rearrangement joins TRBV18 to TRBJ2-2; D gene uncertain. V was shortened by 4 bases and J by 3 bases, with 9 bases between the two germline ends. CDR3 length: 14 amino acids. Germline V gene lookup returns CDR1 KGHSH and CDR2 LQKENI. The DNA for the CDR3 is TGTGCCAGCTCACAACAAGGGTACACCGGGGAGCTGTTTTTT. Residues: CASSQQGYTGELFF.

This sequence joins TRBV5-1 and TRBJ2-1; TRBD1 agrees at 10 bases. Germline V gene lookup returns CDR1 SGHRS and CDR2 YFSETQ. The CDR3 is 15 residues long. After removal of 6 bases from V and 9 bases from J, the junction contained 12 bases not matched to a gene. The CDR3 reads CASNAGTGVLTEQFF. In nucleotides, the CDR3 is TGCGCCAGCAACGCCGGGACAGGGGTGTTAACTGAGCAGTTCTTC.

The chain has TRBV29-1 and TRBJ2-4; no definite D call. Germline V gene sequence: CDR1 SQVTM, CDR2 ANQGSEA. CDR3 length: 13 amino acids. V lost 7 bases and J lost 0, with 10 bases in between. CDR3 sequence reads: CSAASLAKNIQYF. In nucleotides, the CDR3 is TGCAGCGCCGCGTCCCTAGCCAAAAACATTCAGTACTTC.

The count of this clone is one. This chain connects TRBV5-4 to TRBJ1-2; perhaps TRBD1 as D (5 bases). The CDR3 has 12 residues. Germline V lookup: CDR1 SGHNT, CDR2 YYREEE (reference sequence). V was cut by 0 bases and J by 8 bases, with 8 bases left in between. CDR3 in amino acids: CASSLEGPGYTF. DNA for the CDR3: TGTGCCAGCAGCTTGGAGGGACCCGGCTACACCTTC.

The J gene is TRBJ2-1, the V gene TRBV28; 7 bases are shared with TRBD2. The germline gives CDR1 MDHEN, CDR2 SYDVKM. CDR3 length: 16 amino acids. The J segment lost 7 bases and the V segment lost 4 bases, leaving 13 bases of the junction unmatched. Here the CDR3 DNA reads TGTGCCAGCAGTTCCCCATCGGGGGGAATGAGAAATGAGCAGTTCTTC. Translated: CASSSPSGGMRNEQFF.

On this clone itself: The same CDR3 arises from other DNA sequences in this sample as well. V usage is TRBV7-3 and J usage is TRBJ2-1, with TRBD2 identical over 8 bases. Germline V gene sequence: CDR1 SGHTA, CDR2 FQGTGA. J lost 2 bases, V lost 5 bases, and 5 bases had no gene match. The CDR3 sequence is 15 residues long. Here the CDR3 reads CASSAGLAAYNEQFF. CDR3 nucleotide sequence: TGTGCCAGCAGCGCCGGACTAGCTGCCTACAATGAGCAGTTCTTC. The whole variable domain, filled in from reference TRBV7-3 and TRBJ2-1, reads GAGVSQTPSNKVTEKGKYVELRCDPISGHTALYWYRQSLGQGPEFLIYFQGTGAADDSGLPNDRFFAVRPEGSVSTLKIQRTERGDSAVYLCASSAGLAAYNEQFFGPGTRLTVL.

The chain couples TRBV18 to TRBJ2-7, with D perhaps TRBD1 (6 bases). CDR1 and CDR2 from the germline V gene are KGHSH and LQKENI. The CDR3 sequence is 16 residues long. Trimming cost V 1 base and J 1 base, with 14 bases left between them. CDR3 DNA sequence: TGTGCCAGCTCACCACAGAGGACAGTGGCATCCTACGAGCAGTACTTC. As protein: CASSPQRTVASYEQYF.

V is TRBV6-1 and J is TRBJ1-2; maybe TRBD1 (5 bases). CDR3 length equals 15 residues. Germline V CDR1 and CDR2: MNHNS, SASEGT. Trimming cost V 2 bases and J 5 bases, with 15 bases left between them. For the CDR3, the DNA is TGTGCCAGCAGTGAATGGGGGGTGGGTGGATATGGCTACACCTTC. Amino acid sequence: CASSEWGVGGYGYTF.

J is TRBJ2-1 and V is TRBV7-9; TRBD1 might be the D (5 bases). Germline CDR1 SEHNR, CDR2 FQNEAQ (reference sequence). This CDR3 is 14 amino acids long. Trimming stripped 1 base from V and 8 bases from J, with 12 bases between. CDR3 sequence reads: CASSLDSGLDEQFF. In DNA form, the CDR3 reads TGTGCCAGCAGCTTAGACTCAGGGTTGGATGAGCAGTTCTTC.

This sequence joins TRBV6-4 and TRBJ2-1, with 8 bases fitting TRBD2. V lost 4 bases to trimming and J lost 3 bases; unmatched junction nucleotides: 5. This CDR3 spans 15 amino acids. In germline, CDR1 is MRHNA, CDR2 SNTAGT. In nucleotides, the CDR3 is TGTGCCAGCAGTGCCCGAGCGGGAGACTACAATGAGCAGTTCTTC. This encodes CASSARAGDYNEQFF.

This clone appeared a single time. The gene calls are TRBV9 and TRBJ2-1; 10 bases line up with TRBD2. Germline V lookup: CDR1 SGDLS, CDR2 YYNGEE. The CDR3 consists of 15 residues. The ends lost 0 bases at V and 10 bases at J; junction bases unmatched: 7. The CDR3 loop is CASSVGSGGPLEQFF. CDR3 nucleotide sequence: TGTGCCAGCAGCGTAGGTAGCGGGGGGCCACTAGAGCAGTTCTTC.

This clone was found once. This chain connects TRBV19 to TRBJ2-1, with 10 bases lining up with TRBD2. Germline lookup yields CDR1 LNHDA and CDR2 SQIVND (reference sequence). The ends lost 3 bases at V and 7 bases at J; junction bases unmatched: 6. The CDR3 loop spans 15 amino acids. This chain's CDR3 is CASSISAGGPNEQFF. The DNA of the CDR3 is TGTGCCAGTAGTATTTCAGCGGGAGGGCCTAATGAGCAGTTCTTC.

J is TRBJ1-6 and V is TRBV7-2; D remains ambiguous. Trimming removed 5 bases from V and 6 bases from J, with 11 bases in between. Germline loops: CDR1 SGHTA, CDR2 FQGNSA. CDR3 size: 14 residues. The CDR3 spells CASSPIRVNSPLHF. For the CDR3, the DNA is TGTGCCAGCAGCCCGATACGGGTTAATTCACCCCTCCACTTT.

The rearrangement uses TRBV5-6 and TRBJ1-5, with 8 bases aligning to TRBD1. The CDR3 has 14 amino acids. V lost 3 bases, J lost 9 bases, and 8 bases stayed unmatched. The germline CDR1 and CDR2 sequences are SGHDT and YYEEEE. The CDR3 sequence is CASSSDRGVGPQHF. CDR3 nucleotide sequence: TGTGCCAGCAGCTCCGACAGGGGTGTAGGGCCCCAGCATTTT.

This rearrangement joins TRBV27 to TRBJ2-7; D gene uncertain. The CDR3 has 11 residues. Trimming took 5 bases from V and 0 from J, leaving 2 bases between them. Germline assignment: CDR1 MNHEY and CDR2 SMNVEV (reference sequence). For the CDR3, the DNA is TGTGCCAGCAGTCACTCCTACGAGCAGTACTTC. Amino acids: CASSHSYEQYF.

This rearrangement joins TRBV6-5 to TRBJ1-1, with TRBD1 as a possible D gene (5 bases). CDR1 is MNHEY and CDR2 is SVGAGI in the germline V gene. Trimming took 0 bases from V and 10 from J, leaving 18 bases between them. The CDR3 is 15 residues long. The CDR3 DNA sequence: TGTGCCAGCAGTTACTCGCCAGGGACCGTTCTAGGAGCTTTCTTT. Residues: CASSYSPGTVLGAFF.

The J gene is TRBJ2-7, the V gene TRBV6-5; 7 nucleotides agree with TRBD1. The ends lost 6 bases at V and 2 bases at J; junction bases unmatched: 7. The CDR3 has 14 residues. Germline V gene sequence: CDR1 MNHEY, CDR2 SVGAGI. Written as DNA, the CDR3 is TGTGCCAGCAGATCCGATGACAGGGCCTACGAGCAGTACTTC. As protein: CASRSDDRAYEQYF.

The gene calls are TRBV15 and TRBJ2-3; D remains unclear. With 0 bases removed from V and 3 bases from J, the gap between germline ends came to 10 bases. Looked up from germline, CDR1 is LNHNV and CDR2 is YYDKDF (reference sequence). The CDR3 loop spans 15 amino acids. The CDR3 nucleotides are TGTGCCACCAGCAGAGATGTGATACTGACAGATACGCAGTATTTT. As protein: CATSRDVILTDTQYF.

The chain carries TRBV5-1 and TRBJ1-1, with 9 positions matching TRBD1. The trim removed 3 bases at V and 0 bases at J, leaving 9 bases unmatched. CDR1 is SGHRS, CDR2 YFSETQ, per germline. CDR3 length: 17 amino acids. In nucleotides, the CDR3 is TGCGCCAGCAGCTCGGGACAGGGTCGCCGATTGAACACTGAAGCTTTCTTT. Encoded protein: CASSSGQGRRLNTEAFF.

CDR3 nucleotides: TGTGCCAGCAGTCGCCTGGCGGGCGATGAGCAGTTCTTC. It is translated as CASSRLAGDEQFF. The chain combines TRBV25-1 with TRBJ2-1; D is perhaps TRBD2 (5 bases). The length of the CDR3 is 13 residues. With 5 bases removed from V and 8 bases from J, the gap between germline ends came to 13 bases. CDR1 and CDR2 (germline): MGHDK, SYGVNS. Full variable domain (missing parts from reference TRBV25-1 and TRBJ2-1): EADIYQTPRYLVIGTGKKITLECSQTMGHDKMYWYQQDPGMELHLIHYSYGVNSTEKGDLSSESTVSRIRTEHFPLTLESARPSHTSQYLCASSRLAGDEQFFGPGTRLTVL.

This CDR3 is CASSVAGVGYTF. The CDR3 DNA follows: TGTGCCAGCAGCGTAGCCGGGGTTGGCTACACCTTC. This chain links TRBV9 with TRBJ1-2; D is unclear. Germline V gene data show CDR1 as SGDLS and CDR2 as YYNGEE. This CDR3 has 12 residues. The ends were cut back, 0 bases at V and 7 bases at J, with 7 bases in the middle.

CDR3 sequence (DNA): TGTGCCAGCAGTTACTCCTTAGCGGCGCGGGAGCAGTTCTTC. It specifies CASSYSLAAREQFF. The V gene is TRBV6-5, the J gene TRBJ2-1; TRBD2 might be the D (6 bases). The CDR3 runs 14 residues. Germline lookup yields CDR1 MNHEY and CDR2 SVGAGI. Trimming stripped 0 bases from V and 10 bases from J, with 13 bases between.

CDR3 nucleotide sequence: TGTGCCAGCAGTACCCTTAGCGGGAGCTGGGATACGCAGTATTTT. Translated, it gives CASSTLSGSWDTQYF. The gene calls are TRBV27 and TRBJ2-3; TRBD2 matches at 9 bases. The CDR3 loop spans 15 amino acids. With 5 bases clipped from V and 6 bases from J, the junction kept 9 bases outside the gene matches. CDR1 is MNHEY, CDR2 SMNVEV, per germline (reference sequence).

This chain uses TRBV7-2 with TRBJ2-5, with D tentatively TRBD1 or TRBD2 (5 bases each). This CDR3 spans 15 amino acids. CDR1 and CDR2 (germline): SGHTA, FQGNSA. V shed 1 base and J shed 1 base, with 10 bases lying between them. As DNA, the CDR3 is TGTGCCAGCAGCTTAGAATTTGGGACCCAAGAGACCCAGTACTTC. This codes for CASSLEFGTQETQYF. The full variable domain, in which reference TRBV7-2 and TRBJ2-5 provide the parts outside the CDR3, is GAGVSQSPSNKVTEKGKDVELRCDPISGHTALYWYRQSLGQGLEFLIYFQGNSAPDKSGLPSDRFSAERTGGSVSTLTIQRTQQEDSAVYLCASSLEFGTQETQYFGPGTRLLVL.

The chain is built from TRBV28 and TRBJ1-1, with a weak D call TRBD1 (5 bases). V was shortened by 3 bases and J by 4 bases, with 15 bases between the two germline ends. The CDR3 loop spans 15 amino acids. CDR1 is MDHEN and CDR2 is SYDVKM in the germline V gene. CDR3 amino acids: CASSFLRPGGTEAFF. The CDR3 coding sequence is TGTGCCAGCAGTTTTCTGCGTCCGGGGGGCACTGAAGCTTTCTTT.